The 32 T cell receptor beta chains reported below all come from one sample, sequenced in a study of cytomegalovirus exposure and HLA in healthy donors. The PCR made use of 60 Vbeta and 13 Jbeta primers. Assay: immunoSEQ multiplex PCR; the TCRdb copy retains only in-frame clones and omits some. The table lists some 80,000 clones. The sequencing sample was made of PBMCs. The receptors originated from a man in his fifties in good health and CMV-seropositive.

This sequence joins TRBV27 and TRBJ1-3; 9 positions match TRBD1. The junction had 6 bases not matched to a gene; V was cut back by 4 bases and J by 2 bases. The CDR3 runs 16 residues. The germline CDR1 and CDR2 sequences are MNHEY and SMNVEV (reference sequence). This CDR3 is CASSSAGTGTGNTIYF. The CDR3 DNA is TGTGCCAGCAGTTCCGCCGGGACAGGGACTGGAAACACCATATATTTT.

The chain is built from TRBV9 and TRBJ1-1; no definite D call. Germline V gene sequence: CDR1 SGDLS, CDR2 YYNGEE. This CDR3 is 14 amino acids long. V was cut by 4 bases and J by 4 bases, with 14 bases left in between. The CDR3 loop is CASSLLAGSTEAFF. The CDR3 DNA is TGTGCCAGCAGCCTCCTCGCCGGGAGCACTGAAGCTTTCTTT. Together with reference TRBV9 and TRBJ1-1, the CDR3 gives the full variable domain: DSGVTQTPKHLITATGQRVTLRCSPRSGDLSVYWYQQSLDQGLQFLIQYYNGEERAKGNILERFSAQQFPDLHSELNLSSLELGDSALYFCASSLLAGSTEAFFGQGTRLTVV.

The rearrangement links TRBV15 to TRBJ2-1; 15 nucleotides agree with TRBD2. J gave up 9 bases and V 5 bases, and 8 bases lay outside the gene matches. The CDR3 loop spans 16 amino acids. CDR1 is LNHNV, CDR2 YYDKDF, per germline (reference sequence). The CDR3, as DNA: TGTGCCACCAGCTTAGGAGGGACTAGCGGGAGGACTGAGCAGTTCTTC. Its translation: CATSLGGTSGRTEQFF.

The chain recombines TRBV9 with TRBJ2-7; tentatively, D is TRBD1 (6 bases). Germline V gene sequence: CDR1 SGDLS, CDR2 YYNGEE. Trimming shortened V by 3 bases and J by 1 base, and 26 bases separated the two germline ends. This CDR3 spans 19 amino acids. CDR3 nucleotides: TGTGCCAGCAGCGCCGAGAGAGGGGGAGACAGATTCTTTTCCTACGAGCAGTACTTC. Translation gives CASSAERGGDRFFSYEQYF. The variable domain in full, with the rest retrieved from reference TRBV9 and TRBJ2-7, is DSGVTQTPKHLITATGQRVTLRCSPRSGDLSVYWYQQSLDQGLQFLIQYYNGEERAKGNILERFSAQQFPDLHSELNLSSLELGDSALYFCASSAERGGDRFFSYEQYFGPGTRLTVT.

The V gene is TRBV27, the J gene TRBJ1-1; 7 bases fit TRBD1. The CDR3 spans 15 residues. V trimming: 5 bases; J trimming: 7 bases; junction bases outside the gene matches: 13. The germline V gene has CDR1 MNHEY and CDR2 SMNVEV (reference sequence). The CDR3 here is CASSPPGQAAFEAFF. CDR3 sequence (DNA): TGTGCCAGCAGTCCCCCCGGACAGGCCGCCTTTGAAGCTTTCTTT.

The CDR3 reads CASSLGGIPPGGYTF. The DNA for the CDR3 is TGCGCCAGCAGCTTGGGCGGCATCCCCCCGGGTGGCTACACCTTC. The chain recombines TRBV5-1 with TRBJ1-2; D gene uncertain. Per germline, CDR1 SGHRS and CDR2 YFSETQ. The CDR3 is 15 amino acids. The V end lost 0 bases, the J end lost 7 bases, and 16 bases lay between the germline ends. Full variable domain (remainder filled in from reference TRBV5-1 and TRBJ1-2): KAGVTQTPRYLIKTRGQQVTLSCSPISGHRSVSWYQQTPGQGLQFLFEYFSETQRNKGNFPGRFSGRQFSNSRSEMNVSTLELGDSALYLCASSLGGIPPGGYTFGSGTRLTVV.

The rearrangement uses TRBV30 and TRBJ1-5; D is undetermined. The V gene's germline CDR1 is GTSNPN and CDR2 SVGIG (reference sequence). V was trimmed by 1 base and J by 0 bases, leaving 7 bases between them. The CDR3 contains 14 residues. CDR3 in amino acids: CAWSAGDSNQPQHF. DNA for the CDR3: TGTGCCTGGAGTGCGGGTGATAGCAATCAGCCCCAGCATTTT. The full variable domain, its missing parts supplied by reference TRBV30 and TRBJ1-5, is SQTIHQWPATLVQPVGSPLSLECTVEGTSNPNLYWYRQAAGRGLQLLFYSVGIGQISSEVPQNLSASRPQDRQFILSSKKLLLSDSGFYLCAWSAGDSNQPQHFGDGTRLSIL.

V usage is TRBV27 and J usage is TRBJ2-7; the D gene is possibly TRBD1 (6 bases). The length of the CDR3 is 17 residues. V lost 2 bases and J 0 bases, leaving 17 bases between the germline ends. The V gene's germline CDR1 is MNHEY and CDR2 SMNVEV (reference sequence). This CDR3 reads CASSLKGTGPFSYEQYF. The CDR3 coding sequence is TGTGCCAGCAGTTTAAAAGGAACAGGGCCCTTCTCCTACGAGCAGTACTTC.

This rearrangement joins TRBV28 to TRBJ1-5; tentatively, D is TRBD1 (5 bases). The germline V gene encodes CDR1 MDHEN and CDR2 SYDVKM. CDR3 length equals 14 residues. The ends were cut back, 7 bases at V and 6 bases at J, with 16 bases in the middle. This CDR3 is CASTIPSRGQPQHF. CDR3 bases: TGTGCCAGCACCATCCCATCTAGGGGTCAGCCCCAGCATTTT.

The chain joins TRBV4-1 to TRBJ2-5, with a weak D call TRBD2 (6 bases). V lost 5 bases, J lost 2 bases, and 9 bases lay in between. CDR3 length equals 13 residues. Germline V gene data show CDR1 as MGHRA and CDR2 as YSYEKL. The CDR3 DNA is TGCGCCAGCAGCACCGGGACTCAAGAGACCCAGTACTTC. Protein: CASSTGTQETQYF.

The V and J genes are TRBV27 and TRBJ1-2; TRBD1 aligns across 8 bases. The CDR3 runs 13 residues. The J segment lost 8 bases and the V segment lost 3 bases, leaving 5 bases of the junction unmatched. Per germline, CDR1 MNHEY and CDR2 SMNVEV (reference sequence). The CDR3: CASSFRTGYGYTF. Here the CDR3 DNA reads TGTGCCAGCAGTTTTAGGACAGGGTACGGCTACACCTTC.

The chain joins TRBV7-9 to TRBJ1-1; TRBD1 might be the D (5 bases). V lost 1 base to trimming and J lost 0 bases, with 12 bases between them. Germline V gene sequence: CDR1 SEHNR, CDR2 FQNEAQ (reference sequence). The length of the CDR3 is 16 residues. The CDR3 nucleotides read TGTGCCAGCAGCTTAGAATGGGGCAGCATGAACACTGAAGCTTTCTTT. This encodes CASSLEWGSMNTEAFF.

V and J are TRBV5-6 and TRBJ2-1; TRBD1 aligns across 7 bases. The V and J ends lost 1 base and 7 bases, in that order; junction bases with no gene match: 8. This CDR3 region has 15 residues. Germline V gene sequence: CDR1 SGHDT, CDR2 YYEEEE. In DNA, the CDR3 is TGTGCCAGCAGCTTGAGAGGGGGCGCAAAAAATGAGCAGTTCTTC. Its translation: CASSLRGGAKNEQFF. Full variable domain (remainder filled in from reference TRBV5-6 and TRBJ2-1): DAGVTQSPTHLIKTRGQQVTLRCSPKSGHDTVSWYQQALGQGPQFIFQYYEEEERQRGNFPDRFSGHQFPNYSSELNVNALLLGDSALYLCASSLRGGAKNEQFFGPGTRLTVL.

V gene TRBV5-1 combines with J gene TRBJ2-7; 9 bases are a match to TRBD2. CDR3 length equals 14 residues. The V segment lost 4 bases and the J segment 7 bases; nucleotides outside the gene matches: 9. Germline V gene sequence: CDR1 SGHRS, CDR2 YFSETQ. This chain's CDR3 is CASSPGLAIGEQYF. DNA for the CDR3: TGCGCCAGCAGCCCGGGACTAGCAATCGGGGAGCAGTACTTC. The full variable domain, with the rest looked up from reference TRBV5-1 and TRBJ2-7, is KAGVTQTPRYLIKTRGQQVTLSCSPISGHRSVSWYQQTPGQGLQFLFEYFSETQRNKGNFPGRFSGRQFSNSRSEMNVSTLELGDSALYLCASSPGLAIGEQYFGPGTRLTVT.

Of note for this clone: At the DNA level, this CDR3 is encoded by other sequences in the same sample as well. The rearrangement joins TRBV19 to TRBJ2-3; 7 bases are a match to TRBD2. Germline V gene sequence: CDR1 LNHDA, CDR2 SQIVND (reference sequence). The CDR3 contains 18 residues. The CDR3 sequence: CASSKLEGLAVSTDTQYF. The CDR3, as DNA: TGTGCATCCAGTAAGTTGGAGGGTCTAGCGGTTAGCACAGATACGCAGTATTTT.

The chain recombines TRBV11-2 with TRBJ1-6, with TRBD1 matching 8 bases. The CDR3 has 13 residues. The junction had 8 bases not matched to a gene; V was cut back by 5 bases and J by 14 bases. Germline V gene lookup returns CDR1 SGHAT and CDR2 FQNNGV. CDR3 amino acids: CASSIGQGRTLHF. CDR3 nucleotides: TGTGCCAGCAGCATAGGACAGGGTCGGACCCTCCACTTT.

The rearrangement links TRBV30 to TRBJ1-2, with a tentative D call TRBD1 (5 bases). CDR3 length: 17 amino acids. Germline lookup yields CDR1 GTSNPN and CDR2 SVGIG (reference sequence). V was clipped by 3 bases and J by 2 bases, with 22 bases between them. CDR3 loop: CAWRMGGLGVKNYGYTF. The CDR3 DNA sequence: TGTGCCTGGAGGATGGGAGGTTTGGGGGTGAAGAACTATGGCTACACCTTC.

CDR3 DNA: TGTGCCAGCAGCTACGCCCGGGGGACCGGGGAGCTGTTTTTT. This codes for CASSYARGTGELFF. This chain uses TRBV6-6 with TRBJ2-2, with D perhaps TRBD2 (6 bases). The germline gives CDR1 MNHNY, CDR2 SVGAGI (reference sequence). The V and J ends lost 6 bases and 5 bases respectively, with 13 bases between them. This CDR3 comprises 14 residues.

CDR3 sequence: CASSQTGGTQYF. CDR3 nucleotide sequence: TGTGCCAGCAGCCAAACGGGAGGAACGCAGTATTTT. This sequence joins TRBV5-6 and TRBJ2-3; 7 nucleotides line up with TRBD2. V lost 4 bases and J lost 9; bases outside the gene matches: 5. Germline CDR1 reads SGHDT; CDR2 reads YYEEEE. The CDR3 covers 12 residues.

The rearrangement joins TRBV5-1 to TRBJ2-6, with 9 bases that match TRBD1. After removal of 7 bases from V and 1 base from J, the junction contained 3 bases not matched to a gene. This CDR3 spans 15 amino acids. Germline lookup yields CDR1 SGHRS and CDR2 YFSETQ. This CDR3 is CASQDRGSGANVLTF. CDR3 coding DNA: TGCGCCAGCCAGGACAGGGGTTCTGGGGCCAACGTCCTGACTTTC.

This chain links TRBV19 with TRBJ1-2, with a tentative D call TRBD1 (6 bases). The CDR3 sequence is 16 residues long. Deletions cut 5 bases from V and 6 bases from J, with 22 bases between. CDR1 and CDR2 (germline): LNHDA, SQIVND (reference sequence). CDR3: CASSLELGANLDGYTF. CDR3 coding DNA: TGTGCCAGTAGTCTCGAACTGGGGGCTAATCTGGATGGCTACACCTTC. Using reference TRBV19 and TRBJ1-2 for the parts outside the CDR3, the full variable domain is DGGITQSPKYLFRKEGQNVTLSCEQNLNHDAMYWYRQDPGQGLRLIYYSQIVNDFQKGDIAEGYSVSREKKESFPLTVTSAQKNPTAFYLCASSLELGANLDGYTFGSGTRLTVV.

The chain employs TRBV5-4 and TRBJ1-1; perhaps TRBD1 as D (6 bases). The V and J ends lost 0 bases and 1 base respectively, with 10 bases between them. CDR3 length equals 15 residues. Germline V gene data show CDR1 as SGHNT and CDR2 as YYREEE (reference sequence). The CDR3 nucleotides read TGTGCCAGCAGCTTGGCTACCAGGGGGAACACTGAAGCTTTCTTT. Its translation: CASSLATRGNTEAFF.

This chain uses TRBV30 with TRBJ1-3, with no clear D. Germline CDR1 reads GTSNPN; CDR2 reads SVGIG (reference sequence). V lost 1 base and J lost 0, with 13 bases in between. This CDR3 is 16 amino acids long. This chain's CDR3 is CAWSGARIYSGNTIYF. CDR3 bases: TGTGCCTGGAGTGGTGCCAGGATTTACTCTGGAAACACCATATATTTT.

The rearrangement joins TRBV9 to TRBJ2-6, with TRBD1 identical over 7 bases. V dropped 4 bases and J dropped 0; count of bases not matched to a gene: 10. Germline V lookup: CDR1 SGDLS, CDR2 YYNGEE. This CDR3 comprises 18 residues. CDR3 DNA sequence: TGTGCCAGCAGCCCCCGACAGGGTTTTAGCTCTGGGGCCAACGTCCTGACTTTC. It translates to CASSPRQGFSSGANVLTF.

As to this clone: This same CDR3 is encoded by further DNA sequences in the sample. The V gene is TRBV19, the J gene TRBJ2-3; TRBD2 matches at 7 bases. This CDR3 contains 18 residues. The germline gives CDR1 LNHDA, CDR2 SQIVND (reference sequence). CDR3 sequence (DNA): TGTGCTTGCAGGAAGTTGGAGGGTCTAGCGGTTAGCACAGATACGCAGTATTTT. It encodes CACRKLEGLAVSTDTQYF.

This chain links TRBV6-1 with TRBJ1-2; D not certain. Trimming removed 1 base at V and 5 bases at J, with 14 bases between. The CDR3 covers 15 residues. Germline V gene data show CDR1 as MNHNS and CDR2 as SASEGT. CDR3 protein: CASSEDPRRRYGYTF. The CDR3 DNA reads TGTGCCAGCAGTGAAGACCCACGCCGGAGGTATGGCTACACCTTC.

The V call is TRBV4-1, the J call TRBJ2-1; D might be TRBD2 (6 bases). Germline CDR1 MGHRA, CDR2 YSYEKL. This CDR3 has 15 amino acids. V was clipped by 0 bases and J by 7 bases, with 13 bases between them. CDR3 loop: CASSQDNREWNEQFF. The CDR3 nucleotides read TGCGCCAGCAGCCAAGATAACCGGGAGTGGAATGAGCAGTTCTTC.

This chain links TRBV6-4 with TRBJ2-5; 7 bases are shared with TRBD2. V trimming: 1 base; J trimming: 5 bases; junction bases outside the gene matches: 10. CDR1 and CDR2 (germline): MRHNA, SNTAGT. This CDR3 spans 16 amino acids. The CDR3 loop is CASSDLWGGERETQYF. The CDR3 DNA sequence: TGTGCCAGCAGTGACTTGTGGGGGGGGGAGAGGGAGACCCAGTACTTC.

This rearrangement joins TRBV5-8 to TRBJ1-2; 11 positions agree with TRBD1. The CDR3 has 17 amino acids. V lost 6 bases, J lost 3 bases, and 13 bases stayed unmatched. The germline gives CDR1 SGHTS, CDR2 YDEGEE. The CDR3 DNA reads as TGTGCCAGCAAATCAGAGGACAGGGGGCCACTTTACTATGGCTACACCTTC. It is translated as CASKSEDRGPLYYGYTF.

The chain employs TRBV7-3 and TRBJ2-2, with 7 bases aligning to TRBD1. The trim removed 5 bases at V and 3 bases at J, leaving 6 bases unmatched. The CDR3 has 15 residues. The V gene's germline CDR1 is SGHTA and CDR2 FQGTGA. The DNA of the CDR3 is TGTGCCAGCAGCCCTCGGGACAGCTACACCGGGGAGCTGTTTTTT. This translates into CASSPRDSYTGELFF.

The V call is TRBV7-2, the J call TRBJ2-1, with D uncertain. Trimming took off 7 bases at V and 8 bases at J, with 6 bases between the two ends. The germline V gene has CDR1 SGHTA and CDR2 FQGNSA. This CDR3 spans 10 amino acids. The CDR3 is CASTRDEQFF. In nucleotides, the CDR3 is TGTGCCAGCACTCGGGATGAGCAGTTCTTC.

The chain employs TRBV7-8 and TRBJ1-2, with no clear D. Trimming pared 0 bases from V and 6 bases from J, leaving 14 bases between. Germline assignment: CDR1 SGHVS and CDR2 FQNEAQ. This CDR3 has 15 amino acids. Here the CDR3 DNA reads TGTGCCAGCAGCTTAGCGCGGGTAGGGATGGATGGCTACACCTTC. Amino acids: CASSLARVGMDGYTF. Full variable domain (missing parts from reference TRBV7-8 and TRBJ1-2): GAGVSQSPRYKVAKRGQDVALRCDPISGHVSLFWYQQALGQGPEFLTYFQNEAQLDKSGLPSDRFFAERPEGSVSTLKIQRTQQEDSAVYLCASSLARVGMDGYTFGSGTRLTVV.